This T cell receptor beta chain was captured in a study of cytomegalovirus exposure and HLA in healthy donors. V was pared by 0 bases and J by 0 bases, with 7 bases of the junction left unmatched. The CDR3 length is 17 residues. Germline values: CDR1 LGHNT, CDR2 FRNRAP. The PCR contained 60 Vbeta and 13 Jbeta primers. Produced via immunoSEQ multiplex PCR; TCRdb's table is partial and in-frame only. This repertoire shows approximately 58,000 clones, 65% to 90% found once; its top ten account for 4.3%. Sequenced material: PBMCs. The J gene is TRBJ1-1, the V gene TRBV12-5; 7 nucleotides match TRBD1. The sequence was collected from a young man in good health and CMV-seronegative. CDR3 residues: CASGLVLGGKMNTEAFF. DNA of the CDR3: TGTGCTAGTGGTTTGGTACTAGGGGGCAAGATGAACACTGAAGCTTTCTTT.